A selection of T cell receptor beta chains follows, all from one sample in a study of identical twins. TCRdb analysed the 5' RACE reads with MiXCR anew, one entry per CDR3 protein. The sample lists 500,000 to 600,000 distinct CDR3 sequences; 20% to 25% were seen once. The same specimen was also included in a second study, on T cells expressing NK-cell markers.

Material: CD4+ T cells sorted from blood. Receptors originate from a young woman in good health. Both conserved end residues are part of each CDR3. For some rows the clone size is stated as once, few or many, or as a class when expanded; others skip it.

abundance	v_gene	j_gene	CDR3aa
NA	TRBV12-3/TRBV12-4	TRBJ2-5	CASRQDPGTQYF
few	TRBV20-1	TRBJ2-7	CSAKAGLNEQYF
NA	TRBV10-3	TRBJ2-7	CAISSDPYEQYF
NA	TRBV5-1	TRBJ2-3	CATSGLAGSDTQYF
few	TRBV14	TRBJ2-3	CASNPLQGAREYF
once	TRBV5-1	TRBJ1-2	CASSLGLGTGINYGYTF
few	TRBV6-1	TRBJ1-5	CASSEGTQPQHF
few	TRBV20-1	TRBJ2-1	CSTKLAGGYNEQFF
few	TRBV15	TRBJ2-1	CATSSRGASSYNEQFF
NA	TRBV12-3/TRBV12-4	TRBJ2-7	CASTPGPRPYEQYF
few	TRBV7-8	TRBJ2-5	CASSLSRGRGETQYF
NA	TRBV20-1	TRBJ2-3	CSARKLAATDTQYF
few	TRBV20-1	TRBJ2-5	CSALGFQETQYF
few	TRBV11-3	TRBJ1-1	CASSFQGGIGTEAFF
NA	TRBV4-3	TRBJ1-2	CASSPDNHDYGYTF
NA	TRBV2	TRBJ2-1	CASSEYRTSGDNEQFF
few	TRBV12-3/TRBV12-4	TRBJ2-5	CASSRSPGIMKETQYF
NA	TRBV28	TRBJ2-1	CASSPWTSGNNEQFF
NA	TRBV10-2	TRBJ1-6	CASSDTGVAPLHF
NA	TRBV20-1	TRBJ2-6	CSVPNKGTGAGANVLTF
NA	TRBV29-1	TRBJ2-5	CSVVGGAGVETQYF
many	TRBV7-8	TRBJ2-7	CASSLVGSPLISYEQYF
few	TRBV24-1	TRBJ1-2	CATSDSVDGYTF
NA	TRBV20-1	TRBJ2-1	CSARDGGENEQFF
NA	TRBV5-1	TRBJ2-7	CASRKGTGGGPNPYEQYF
NA	TRBV5-1	NA	CASSLATGAGGFYEQFF
few	TRBV11-3	TRBJ1-4	CASSPESGEKLFF
NA	TRBV20-1	TRBJ2-2	CSAHGTVNTGELFF
few	TRBV6-1	TRBJ1-5	CASKREAGGNQPQHF
few	TRBV18	TRBJ2-7	CASSPPAGYEQYF
few	TRBV7-2	TRBJ2-5	CASSLGGAWETQYF
NA	TRBV6-5	TRBJ1-3	CASSYSRGGAGNTIYF
few	TRBV9	TRBJ2-1	CASSVADEQFF
NA	TRBV5-1	TRBJ2-2	CASTDIGPQGGELFF
NA	TRBV9	TRBJ2-2	CASSFQMTRSGELFF
NA	TRBV20-1	TRBJ2-7	CSASRNIAGGTYEQYF
once	TRBV7-9	TRBJ2-5	CAIGPGPQTRETQYF
NA	TRBV28	TRBJ2-6	CASSFIRAGANVLTF
many	TRBV7-9	TRBJ2-1	CASSLGSGTYNEQFF
few	TRBV18	TRBJ1-2	CASSPGPPKGGYTF
few	TRBV12-3/TRBV12-4	TRBJ2-2	CASRPGTANTGELFF
NA	TRBV5-4	TRBJ2-3	CASIDERRTDTQYF
NA	TRBV5-6	TRBJ2-5	CASSLVLDGTQYF
NA	TRBV20-1	TRBJ2-1	CSATPLAGGLRGEQFF
NA	TRBV11-2	TRBJ2-6	CASSSPQGGSSGANVLTF
few	TRBV7-2	TRBJ2-7	CASSLVGLGYEQYF
many	TRBV20-1	TRBJ1-4	CSAETLNEKLFF
many	TRBV6-5	TRBJ1-2	CASSLGRFYGYTF
many	TRBV20-1	TRBJ2-3	CSANDRGQFDTQYF
few	TRBV20-1	TRBJ1-2	CSASKRVVYGYTF
many	TRBV6-5	TRBJ2-1	CASSSRYRDEQFF
many	TRBV29-1	TRBJ2-5	CSVKTWTQYF
few	TRBV15	TRBJ2-3	CATSRDLGRPDTQYF
few	TRBV11-2	TRBJ2-2	CASRGGVNTGELFF
few	TRBV20-1	TRBJ2-7	CSAQRGAANDEQYF
NA	TRBV12-3/TRBV12-4	TRBJ1-1	CASSTSSSTEAFF
few	TRBV20-1	TRBJ2-7	CSSPSEGGGTYEQYF